This T cell receptor beta chain was retrieved from a study of siplizumab effects on memory and regulatory T cells. Study-wide findings and caveats: Naive T cells, seemingly more diverse than memory cells, seemed major alloresponse contributors. Siplizumab produced a significant drop in alloreactive sequences attributable to unstimulated CD4+ memory cells.

Profiled with immunoSEQ multiplex PCR; TCRdb holds only in-frame clones, not every one. This sample has 100,000 to 120,000 clones, with roughly 90% found just once. This CDR3 spans 16 amino acids. The V end was cut by 0 bases, the J end by 3 bases, with 14 bases between. CDR1 and CDR2 (germline): SGHDT, YYEEEE. Comment on this clone: The antigen remains unidentified.

This clonotype was sampled from a human donor in good health. The sequenced sample consisted of CD4+ T cells sorted from blood. The chain uses TRBV5-6 and TRBJ2-3; a possible D gene is TRBD1 (5 bases). The CDR3: CASSLVFQGRTDTQYF. As DNA, the CDR3 is TGTGCCAGCAGCTTGGTGTTTCAGGGTCGAACAGATACGCAGTATTTT.